These 2 T cell receptor beta chains were sequenced from one sample in a study of cytomegalovirus exposure and HLA in healthy donors. PCR employed 60 Vbeta and 13 Jbeta primers. Only in-frame clones appear in the TCRdb table, and some are missing; sequencing was by immunoSEQ multiplex PCR. The sample includes fewer than 140,000 clones, roughly 75% of them seen just once. Sequencing used PBMCs. The receptor source for this set is a middle-aged man in good health and CMV-seronegative.

The chain uses TRBV18 and TRBJ2-2, with D perhaps TRBD2 (6 bases). Trimming cost V 0 bases and J 2 bases, with 7 bases left between them. Germline V gene lookup returns CDR1 KGHSH and CDR2 LQKENI. This CDR3 is 15 amino acids long. The CDR3 bases are TGTGCCAGCTCACCACCGGGACTTAACACCGGGGAGCTGTTTTTT. Translating gives CASSPPGLNTGELFF.

Points on this clone: Here the CDR3 omits its conserved ending phenylalanine or tryptophan, so a read error is the likely source. The rearrangement joins TRBV9 to TRBJ1-1, with D possibly matching TRBD1 (5 bases). Per the germline V gene, CDR1 is SGDLS and CDR2 is YYNGEE. The CDR3 consists of 16 residues. The V gene lost 3 bases and the J gene lost 4 bases, with 19 bases spanning the gap. This chain's CDR3 is CASSGHSRGGGTEAFL. The DNA for the CDR3 is TGTGCCAGCAGCGGCCATAGTCGTGGGGGAGGCACTGAAGCTTTCTTG.